This T cell receptor beta chain is from a study of blood T cells in healthy people across ages. Study-wide findings and caveats: While age rose, TCR beta diversity per million T cells dropped in a roughly linear way. When set beside aged donors, long-lived donors presented more naive CD4+ cells and higher diversity.

A sample-barcoded 5' primer and a J-beta primer mix were used in a second PCR of roughly 6 to 12 cycles. TCRdb reanalysed the 5' RACE reads using MiXCR and keeps one entry per CDR3 protein. The profile shows hundreds of thousands of distinct CDR3 sequences, 24% of them singletons. A word on this clonotype: What it binds is unknown.

These same data were also listed under a study on T cells of mothers and their children.

Sequenced input: blood. The source is a boy aged 5 to 17 in good health.

Here the CDR3 reads CASSFEKAFF. The CDR3 DNA follows: TGTGCCAGCAGTTTCGAGAAAGCTTTCTTT. The chain carries TRBV12-3 or TRBV12-4 and TRBJ1-1; D gene unclear. V was trimmed by 3 bases and J by 9 bases, leaving 5 bases between them. The CDR3 consists of 10 residues.